This TCR beta chain was identified in a study of blood T cells in healthy people across ages. General observations from the study: Older individuals had lower TCR beta diversity per million T cells (the decline was roughly linear). Expanded clonotype shifts may have been confounded, as the donors had an unknown CMV status.

This CDR3 spans 15 amino acids. V was cut by 7 bases and J by 4 bases, with 14 bases left in between. Looked up from germline, CDR1 is MNHEY and CDR2 is SVGAGI. The use of a sample-barcoded 5' primer and a J-beta primer mix characterized a second PCR of roughly 7 to 12 cycles. MiXCR was run by TCRdb on the 5' RACE reads, yielding one entry per CDR3 protein. The sample consists of about 540,000 distinct CDR3 sequences, more than 20% of them appearing once. For this clonotype: Its antigen remains unidentified.

The same sample was also studied in work on T cells of mothers and their children. From that report: It was related mother-child pairs that showed slightly higher overlap than unrelated pairs, without reaching significance.

The sequence derives from a boy aged 5-17 years in good health. The chain employs TRBV6-5 and TRBJ2-6; D unresolved. Sequenced material: blood. The CDR3 loop reads CASKDPRAGANVLTF. The CDR3 nucleotides read TGTGCCAGCAAGGACCCAAGAGCCGGGGCCAACGTCCTGACTTTC.